Given below is one T cell receptor beta chain in context. J was trimmed by 3 bases and V by 5 bases; bases with no gene match: 9. The CDR3 contains 15 residues. Germline CDR1 and CDR2: LNHDA and SQIVND (reference sequence). These data are taken from a study of CD8+CD57+ T cells in acquired aplastic anemia. Study in general: The mean DNA yield obtained from sorted CD4+ and CD8+ cells came to approximately 3.2 ug. An average of roughly 10 million reads for CD4+ cells was obtained from healthy donors.

CDR3 and TCR beta VDJ profiling relied on genomic DNA as the template. TCRdb itself ran the reads through MiXCR, one entry per CDR3 protein. The sample has approximately 160,000 distinct CDR3 sequences; roughly 45% are singletons. V is TRBV19 and J is TRBJ2-7, with 8 bases matching TRBD1. The sample comprised sorted CD4+, CD8+, or CD8+CD57+ T cells (not recorded which) from PBMCs. The clonotype originates from a human donor in good health. The CDR3 loop reads CASSSPGTGYYEQYF. In nucleotides, the CDR3 is TGTGCCAGTAGTTCCCCCGGGACAGGCTACTACGAGCAGTACTTC. Full variable domain (outside the CDR3, taken from reference TRBV19 and TRBJ2-7): DGGITQSPKYLFRKEGQNVTLSCEQNLNHDAMYWYRQDPGQGLRLIYYSQIVNDFQKGDIAEGYSVSREKKESFPLTVTSAQKNPTAFYLCASSSPGTGYYEQYFGPGTRLTVT.